Following are 12 T cell receptor beta chains from one sample sequenced in a study of cytomegalovirus exposure and HLA in healthy donors. Use of 60 Vbeta and 13 Jbeta primers characterized the PCR. Sequencing was performed with immunoSEQ multiplex PCR; in TCRdb, only in-frame clones are kept and a portion is missing. The sample carries 150,000 to 200,000 clones, around three quarters recorded once. Sequenced: PBMCs. All receptors derive from a woman in her thirties or forties in good health and CMV-seronegative.

In nucleotides, the CDR3 is TGTGCCAGAAGCTTTTCAGTTACAGCCGAAGATAACTATGGCTACACCTTC. This translates into CARSFSVTAEDNYGYTF. The V gene is TRBV5-3, the J gene TRBJ1-2, with D unresolved. TRBV5-3 is annotated as an ORF whose role is uncertain. Trimming pared 2 bases from V and 1 base from J, leaving 18 bases between. This CDR3 is built from 17 residues.

This chain links TRBV7-9 with TRBJ1-2; D unresolved. Germline CDR1 and CDR2: SEHNR and FQNEAQ (reference sequence). The CDR3 is 17 amino acids. V was pared by 5 bases and J by 6 bases, with 25 bases between. As DNA, the CDR3 is TGTGCCAGCAGCCCTAATGAGGTAGGCGGAGGGTCGGATGGCTACACCTTC. It translates to CASSPNEVGGGSDGYTF.

The rearrangement uses TRBV5-6 and TRBJ1-1, with 9 nucleotides matching TRBD1. The V segment lost 2 bases and the J segment 11 bases; nucleotides outside the gene matches: 7. Germline lookup yields CDR1 SGHDT and CDR2 YYEEEE. This CDR3 spans 13 amino acids. CDR3 in DNA: TGTGCCAGCAGCTTCTCACAGGGGGCTGGGGCTTTCTTT. Residues: CASSFSQGAGAFF.

The rearrangement joins TRBV6-5 to TRBJ2-7; D ambiguous. The CDR3 loop spans 15 amino acids. Germline CDR1 MNHEY, CDR2 SVGAGI. V was clipped by 6 bases and J by 2 bases, with 17 bases between them. The CDR3 nucleotides read TGTGCCAGCAGGGCCGCCGTGACTCCCACCTACGAGCAGTACTTC. This translates into CASRAAVTPTYEQYF.

This clone has just one count. V gene TRBV5-1 combines with J gene TRBJ1-3, with 7 positions matching TRBD1. V trimming: 5 bases; J trimming: 0 bases; junction bases outside the gene matches: 2. The germline V gene encodes CDR1 SGHRS and CDR2 YFSETQ. The CDR3 loop spans 14 amino acids. Here the CDR3 reads CASSGTDSGNTIYF. The CDR3 DNA reads TGCGCCAGCAGTGGGACAGACTCTGGAAACACCATATATTTT. The complete variable domain, with remaining parts taken from reference TRBV5-1 and TRBJ1-3, reads KAGVTQTPRYLIKTRGQQVTLSCSPISGHRSVSWYQQTPGQGLQFLFEYFSETQRNKGNFPGRFSGRQFSNSRSEMNVSTLELGDSALYLCASSGTDSGNTIYFGEGSWLTVV.

V gene TRBV6-5 combines with J gene TRBJ1-2; TRBD1 matches 10 bases. The CDR3 runs to 14 residues. The germline V gene encodes CDR1 MNHEY and CDR2 SVGAGI. J was trimmed by 7 bases and V by 2 bases; bases with no gene match: 4. The CDR3 nucleotides read TGTGCCAGCAGTTACACGACAGGGGGCTTTGGCTACACCTTC. Encoded protein: CASSYTTGGFGYTF.

The chain uses TRBV7-9 and TRBJ2-3; maybe TRBD1 (5 bases). CDR1 and CDR2 from the germline V gene are SEHNR and FQNEAQ (reference sequence). This CDR3 comprises 14 residues. V lost 5 bases and J 4 bases, leaving 13 bases between the germline ends. This CDR3 is CASSLGWGADTQYF. Here the CDR3 DNA reads TGTGCCAGCAGCCTTGGGTGGGGCGCAGATACGCAGTATTTT. The full variable domain, rest sourced from reference TRBV7-9 and TRBJ2-3, is DTGVSQNPRHKITKRGQNVTFRCDPISEHNRLYWYRQTLGQGPEFLTYFQNEAQLEKSRLLSDRFSAERPKGSFSTLEIQRTEQGDSAMYLCASSLGWGADTQYFGPGTRLTVL.

The chain carries TRBV19 and TRBJ2-6; D not resolved. CDR3 length: 17 residues. Germline CDR1 and CDR2: LNHDA and SQIVND (reference sequence). Trimming stripped 4 bases from V and 0 bases from J, with 13 bases between. This chain's CDR3 is CASSRVFGPSGANVLTF. Here the CDR3 DNA reads TGTGCCAGTAGTAGGGTGTTTGGGCCCTCTGGGGCCAACGTCCTGACTTTC.

The chain has TRBV6-6 and TRBJ2-3; D not resolved. The germline V gene has CDR1 MNHNY and CDR2 SVGAGI (reference sequence). Between the trimmed V and J ends, which lost 2 bases and 2 bases, there was a span of 11 bases. The CDR3 consists of 15 residues. The CDR3 DNA is TGTGCCAGCAGTTACGCGGCCCTGGACACAGATACGCAGTATTTT. As protein: CASSYAALDTDTQYF.

The V gene is TRBV5-1, the J gene TRBJ1-1; D is possibly TRBD1 (5 bases). Trimming removed 7 bases from V and 2 bases from J, with 6 bases in between. The CDR3 length is 11 residues. Germline CDR1 is SGHRS and CDR2 is YFSETQ. Here the CDR3 DNA reads TGCGCCAGCGGGACTAACACTGAAGCTTTCTTT. Its protein product is CASGTNTEAFF.

The chain recombines TRBV9 with TRBJ1-5; D is uncertain. Germline loops: CDR1 SGDLS, CDR2 YYNGEE. V lost 7 bases, J lost 4 bases, and 9 bases lay in between. The CDR3 sequence is 12 residues long. The CDR3 nucleotides read TGTGCCAGCTGGCGGGTTAATCAGCCCCAGCATTTT. The encoded protein is CASWRVNQPQHF.

The chain uses TRBV7-3 and TRBJ1-1; a possible D gene is TRBD1 (6 bases). V dropped 5 bases and J dropped 3 bases, with 13 bases sitting between them. Germline loops: CDR1 SGHTA, CDR2 FQGTGA. The CDR3 totals 14 residues. The CDR3 region is CASSLRGGHTEAFF. The DNA for the CDR3 is TGTGCCAGCAGCCTTAGGGGGGGTCACACTGAAGCTTTCTTT.